This TCR beta chain comes out of a study of blood T cells in healthy people across ages. Study-wide results and caveats: Naive CD4+ cell counts and diversity both ran higher in long-lived than in aged donors. Naive T cell percentage and TCR beta diversity correlated strongly.

Then a second PCR, running roughly 6 to 11 cycles, was carried out with a sample-barcoded 5' primer and a J-beta primer mix. TCRdb fed the 5' RACE reads into MiXCR, producing one record per CDR3 protein. The sample records 1.5 million to 2 million distinct CDR3 sequences, 25% to 30% being singletons. Germline values: CDR1 SGHAT, CDR2 FQNNGV. This CDR3 contains 14 residues. Trimming shortened V by 1 base and J by 5 bases, and 12 bases separated the two germline ends. Concerning this clonotype: Its antigen remains unidentified.

The receptor was isolated from a woman younger than 45 in good health. Specimen: blood. The J gene is TRBJ2-7, the V gene TRBV11-2, with a weak D call TRBD2 (6 bases). CDR3 sequence: CASSLGRLANEQYF. The CDR3 DNA reads as TGTGCCAGCAGCTTAGGTCGCCTAGCGAACGAGCAGTACTTC.